This TCR beta chain was documented in a study of CD8 T cell repertoires and HIV-1 epitope variants. Overall study: Controls were a CMV, EBV and flu pool, Ebola AY9, and no peptide.

Study-wide points: Five clonotypes recognized Nef KF9, one HW9, none TAALDMSHF.

The method was immunoSEQ multiplex PCR; TCRdb's version includes in-frame clones alone and lacks a portion of them. Here the sample spans approximately 5,000 clones, approximately 68% being singletons. As for this clone: Antigen unknown.

This receptor was identified in a male donor with HIV. The sample comprised cultured CD8+ T cells derived from PBMCs.

In nucleotides, the CDR3 is TGTGCCAGCAGCGAGACGGGGTCTAACTATGGCTACACCTTC. Amino acids: CASSETGSNYGYTF. The chain carries TRBV5-4 and TRBJ1-2; D gene ambiguous. This CDR3 spans 14 amino acids. Trimming left V 4 bases short and J 0 bases short, with 10 bases between. Germline V lookup: CDR1 SGHNT, CDR2 YYREEE (reference sequence).